This is a list of T cell receptor beta chains from one sample in a study of Ad26.COV2.S vaccination and SARS-CoV-2 variants. Assay: immunoSEQ multiplex PCR; the TCRdb copy retains only in-frame clones and omits some. The data show approximately 340,000 clones, about 88% seen once. Sequenced here: peripheral blood, sampled in a trial of Ad26.COV2.S vaccine versus placebo. These receptors all come from a person between 18 and 60 years old who received the Ad26.COV2.S COVID-19 vaccine or a placebo. CDR3s include the opening cysteine and the closing phenylalanine or tryptophan. A D gene is named only where the DNA matches it firmly. Expanded clones are given a class, and other clones once, few, many or no size at all.

TRBD1 | . | TRBJ2-2 | TRBV29-1 | CSVMGDRFNTGELFF | TGCAGCGTTATGGGGGACAGGTTTAACACCGGGGAGCTGTTTTTT
. | once | TRBJ1-2 | TRBV5-1 | CASSLLVQGTGYGYTF | TGCGCCAGCAGCTTGCTGGTTCAGGGGACGGGCTATGGCTACACCTTC
TRBD2 | . | TRBJ2-1 | TRBV6-1 | CASSETSGTSAPQFF | TGTGCCAGCAGTGAAACTTCCGGGACTAGCGCCCCACAGTTCTTC
TRBD2 | . | TRBJ2-7 | TRBV10-1 | CASSDGTSGRGEQYF | TGCGCCAGCAGCGACGGGACTAGCGGGAGAGGCGAGCAGTACTTC
. | once | TRBJ1-5 | TRBV19 | CASSGDRYQPQHF | TGTGCCAGTAGTGGGGACCGGTATCAGCCCCAGCATTTT
. | . | TRBJ2-2 | TRBV6-5 | CASSTTSSTGELFF | TGTGCCAGCAGTACGACTAGTTCCACCGGGGAGCTGTTTTTT
. | . | TRBJ1-5 | TRBV24-1 | CATSDPDPGLNSNQPQHF | TGTGCCACCAGTGACCCCGACCCCGGGCTAAATAGCAATCAGCCCCAGCATTTT
. | few | TRBJ1-3 | TRBV6-5 | CASRPTGGNTIYF | TGTGCCAGCAGGCCTACCGGAGGAAACACCATATATTTT
. | . | TRBJ2-5 | TRBV4-1 | CASSQARGLQETQYF | TGCGCCAGCAGCCAAGCCAGGGGCCTCCAAGAGACCCAGTACTTC
. | many | TRBJ2-1 | TRBV5-4 | CASSTYYNEQFF | TGTGCCAGCAGCACCTACTACAATGAGCAGTTCTTC
. | few | TRBJ2-7 | TRBV23-1 | CASSQYYSRLSYEQYF | TGCGCCAGCAGTCAATACTATTCCAGACTATCCTACGAGCAGTACTTC
. | . | TRBJ2-5 | TRBV4-1 | CASSPRESQETQYF | TGCGCCAGCAGCCCCCGGGAGAGCCAAGAGACCCAGTACTTC
TRBD2 | . | TRBJ2-1 | TRBV7-2 | CASSPARETAEQFF | TGTGCCAGCAGCCCAGCGCGGGAGACCGCTGAGCAGTTCTTC
. | . | TRBJ1-2 | TRBV18 | CASSQGDGYTF | TGTGCCAGCTCACAGGGGGATGGCTACACCTTC
. | . | TRBJ2-7 | TRBV3-1/TRBV3-2 | CASSRSAGVWAYEQYF | TGTGCCAGCAGCCGAAGCGCAGGAGTTTGGGCCTACGAGCAGTACTTC
TRBD2 | . | TRBJ2-1 | TRBV5-6 | CASTQTSHEQFF | TGTGCCAGCACCCAGACTAGCCATGAGCAGTTCTTC
TRBD1 | . | TRBJ2-2 | TRBV11-3 | CASRPSGTGVYGNTGELFF | TGTGCCAGCAGACCGTCCGGGACAGGGGTATATGGGAACACCGGGGAGCTGTTTTTT
. | . | TRBJ2-1 | TRBV10-3 | CAIREVRGSNNEQFF | TGTGCCATCAGGGAGGTAAGAGGGAGTAACAATGAGCAGTTCTTC
. | . | TRBJ2-5 | TRBV19 | CATTARDLRETQYF | TGTGCCACTACAGCTAGGGACCTAAGAGAGACCCAGTACTTC
TRBD1 | . | TRBJ2-4 | TRBV10-1 | CASSGGQGGGIQYF | TGCGCCAGCAGCGGTGGACAGGGGGGTGGCATTCAGTACTTC
TRBD1 | . | TRBJ2-7 | TRBV28 | CASQPPGQYSYEQYF | TGTGCCAGTCAGCCTCCGGGACAGTACTCCTACGAGCAGTACTTC
. | . | TRBJ2-1 | TRBV2 | CASSEENEQFF | TGTGCCAGCAGTGAAGAAAATGAGCAGTTCTTC
. | . | TRBJ1-1 | TRBV9 | CASSVAEGGNTEAFF | TGTGCCAGCAGCGTAGCTGAGGGCGGGAACACTGAAGCTTTCTTT
. | . | TRBJ1-1 | TRBV7-2 | CASSLVPVRGGDAFF | TGTGCCAGCAGCTTAGTCCCCGTGCGGGGAGGAGACGCTTTCTTT
. | once | TRBJ1-3 | TRBV12-3/TRBV12-4 | CASSLGGFMWDF | TGTGCCAGCAGTTTAGGAGGATTTATGTGGGATTTT
. | few | TRBJ2-1 | TRBV6-2/TRBV6-3 | CASSQDKKYNEQFF | TGTGCCAGCAGTCAGGACAAGAAATACAATGAGCAGTTCTTC
TRBD1 | . | TRBJ1-1 | TRBV18 | CASSPTGLNTEAFF | TGTGCCAGCTCACCGACAGGGCTGAACACTGAAGCTTTCTTT